The next 27 T cell receptor beta chains were all read from a single sample in a study of blood T cells in healthy people across ages. Primed by a sample-barcoded 5' primer and a J-beta primer mix, a second PCR proceeded for 7 to 11 cycles. TCRdb independently ran MiXCR on the 5' RACE reads; one entry per CDR3 protein. The table shows about 1 million distinct CDR3 sequences, with 35% to 50% occurring only once. The sample comprised blood. The receptors stem from a woman aged 55-75 years in good health.

The table lists this clonotype with many counts. The chain links TRBV29-1 to TRBJ2-7; D is unclear. The V end was cut by 7 bases, the J end by 6 bases, with 13 bases between. The germline V gene encodes CDR1 SQVTM and CDR2 ANQGSEA. This CDR3 spans 11 amino acids. DNA for the CDR3: TGCAGCGCCGGCCATTCCCTCGAGCAGTACTTC. Translated, it gives CSAGHSLEQYF.

This clonotype turned up a few times. The V gene is TRBV6-5, the J gene TRBJ2-5; D is uncertain. Germline V CDR1 and CDR2: MNHEY, SVGAGI. The CDR3 runs to 13 residues. V was clipped by 2 bases and J by 0 bases, with 4 bases between them. CDR3 region: CASSYGYQETQYF. As DNA, the CDR3 is TGTGCCAGCAGTTACGGGTACCAAGAGACCCAGTACTTC.

A few counts support this clonotype. This chain links TRBV12-3 or TRBV12-4 with TRBJ2-3; no firm D call. Between the trimmed V and J ends, which lost 7 bases and 4 bases, there was a span of 12 bases. This CDR3 comprises 13 residues. This chain's CDR3 is CASTIGAPDTQYF. The CDR3 DNA reads TGTGCCAGCACCATCGGAGCCCCAGATACGCAGTATTTT.

The CDR3 sequence is CASINPVRTVYGYTF. CDR3 DNA sequence: TGTGCCAGCATTAACCCCGTGAGGACAGTCTATGGCTACACCTTC. The chain couples TRBV2 to TRBJ1-2; possible D gene TRBD1, 6 bases. This CDR3 has 15 residues. Germline-derived CDR1 and CDR2 are SNHLY and FYNNEI. Trimming cost V 7 bases and J 4 bases, with 19 bases left between them. The complete variable domain, with remaining parts taken from reference TRBV2 and TRBJ1-2, reads EPEVTQTPSHQVTQMGQEVILRCVPISNHLYFYWYRQILGQKVEFLVSFYNNEISEKSEIFDDQFSVERPDGSNFTLKIRSTKLEDSAMYFCASINPVRTVYGYTFGSGTRLTVV.

CDR3 bases: TGCAGTGCTTATCCTAGAATCCCCTACAATGAGCAGTTCTTC. Translation: CSAYPRIPYNEQFF. The chain joins TRBV20-1 to TRBJ2-1, with D uncertain. The CDR3 is made up of 14 amino acids. Germline CDR1 is DFQATT and CDR2 is SNEGSKA (reference sequence). V was pared by 5 bases and J by 2 bases, with 13 bases between.

The rearrangement links TRBV7-7 to TRBJ2-7; no clear D. The germline V gene encodes CDR1 SSHAT and CDR2 FNYEAQ (reference sequence). The CDR3 extends over 14 amino acids. V was shortened by 1 base and J by 3 bases, with 10 bases between the two germline ends. The CDR3 nucleotides read TGTGCCAGCAGCTTAGAACAAGGAGACTACGAGCAGTACTTC. It yields the protein CASSLEQGDYEQYF.

At least ten counts were recorded for this clonotype. This chain joins TRBV10-3 and TRBJ2-7, with 8 bases lining up with TRBD2. The CDR3 is 14 residues long. J lost 5 bases, V lost 6 bases, and 9 bases had no gene match. Looked up from germline, CDR1 is ENHRY and CDR2 is SYGVKD. The CDR3 nucleotides are TGTGCCATCAGGGCAACTAGCGGCGCTCACGAGCAGTACTTC. Its protein product is CAIRATSGAHEQYF.

V and J are TRBV2 and TRBJ2-7, with D hard to call. From germline, CDR1 is SNHLY and CDR2 FYNNEI. This CDR3 is built from 13 residues. V shed 0 bases and J shed 1 base, with 4 bases lying between them. CDR3 residues: CASSEAISYEQYF. The DNA for the CDR3 is TGTGCCAGCAGTGAAGCCATTTCCTACGAGCAGTACTTC.

The chain has TRBV20-1 and TRBJ2-4, with 8 bases fitting TRBD2. The J call may be incorrect, as the DNA end agrees better with TRBJ2-7. The CDR3 spans 15 residues. Germline CDR1 is DFQATT and CDR2 is SNEGSKA (reference sequence). For the CDR3, the DNA is TGCAGTGCAACCACGGCCAGCGGGAGATCCTACGAGCAGTACTTC. Translated: CSATTASGRSYEQYF.

Concerning this clonotype: The germline gene is not matched at one end of the junction; a read error may be the cause. This chain links TRBV7-9 with TRBJ1-2; D not certain. Germline CDR1 is SEHNR and CDR2 is FQNEAQ (reference sequence). This CDR3 comprises 12 residues. The CDR3 nucleotides read TGTGCCGGCAGCCCACAGAACTATGGCTACACCTTC. Its protein product is CAGSPQNYGYTF.

The V call is TRBV10-3, the J call TRBJ2-1; D is tentatively TRBD1 or TRBD2 (5 bases each). Germline assignment: CDR1 ENHRY and CDR2 SYGVKD. This CDR3 comprises 13 residues. V lost 3 bases and J lost 6, with 9 bases in between. CDR3 bases: TGTGCCATCAGTGAAACTGGGGGCAATGAGCAGTTCTTC. It codes for CAISETGGNEQFF.

This clonotype turned up a few times. J is TRBJ2-1 and V is TRBV24-1; 8 positions match TRBD2. The CDR3 length is 15 residues. V shed 4 bases, J shed 4 bases, and the junction held 5 bases outside the gene matches. Germline V lookup: CDR1 KGHDR, CDR2 SFDVKD. The CDR3, as DNA: TGTGCCACCAGTGAAAGCGGGAGTCTGTACAATGAGCAGTTCTTC. Its protein product is CATSESGSLYNEQFF.

This clonotype came up a few times. CDR3 amino acids: CASSLTVGLAGGTDTQYF. The CDR3 region has the DNA TGTGCCAGCAGCTTAACGGTGGGACTAGCGGGAGGTACAGATACGCAGTATTTT. The V gene is TRBV7-3, the J gene TRBJ2-3; 15 bases match TRBD2. The CDR3 is 18 amino acids. CDR1 and CDR2 (germline): SGHTA, FQGTGA. Unmatched junction bases numbered 4, after V lost 0 bases and J lost 3 bases.

Many counts were recorded for this clonotype. The genes are TRBV7-2 and TRBJ2-7; 7 nucleotides agree with TRBD2. J lost 2 bases, V lost 1 base, and 2 bases had no gene match. The CDR3 consists of 14 residues. Germline V CDR1 and CDR2: SGHTA, FQGNSA. CDR3 in DNA: TGTGCCAGCAGCTTAGGGCTAGCGGCCTACGAGCAGTACTTC. This sequence encodes CASSLGLAAYEQYF.

This chain connects TRBV7-9 to TRBJ2-7, with 8 bases lining up with TRBD1. The CDR3 length is 15 residues. The V segment lost 3 bases and the J segment 3 bases; nucleotides outside the gene matches: 7. CDR1 is SEHNR and CDR2 is FQNEAQ in the germline V gene (reference sequence). The CDR3 loop reads CASSFSTGGFYEQYF. CDR3 sequence (DNA): TGTGCCAGCAGCTTCTCCACAGGGGGTTTCTACGAGCAGTACTTC.

This clonotype was counted only a few times. The chain combines TRBV28 with TRBJ2-7; D gene uncertain. There are 13 residues in the CDR3. Trimming removed 3 bases from V and 6 bases from J, with 12 bases in between. The germline V gene encodes CDR1 MDHEN and CDR2 SYDVKM. The CDR3, as DNA: TGTGCCAGCAGTTTGGAGCCTACGGGCGAGCAGTACTTC. Translation gives CASSLEPTGEQYF.

The chain joins TRBV21-1 to TRBJ1-4. TRBV21-1 is a documented pseudogene. The CDR3 spans 18 residues. CDR3 in amino acids: CASSKDEKQTGTNEKLFF. CDR3 coding DNA: TGTGCCAGCAGCAAAGATGAAAAACAGACTGGCACTAATGAAAAACTGTTTTTT.

This chain links TRBV12-3 or TRBV12-4 with TRBJ2-1; D is unclear. The CDR3 is 14 amino acids. The V end was cut by 5 bases, the J end by 0 bases, with 8 bases between. The DNA for the CDR3 is TGTGCCAGCAGTCAGACTGTCTCCTACAATGAGCAGTTCTTC. It encodes CASSQTVSYNEQFF.

The CDR3 DNA reads TGTGCCAGCAGTTACGGGGTCCTGAACACTGAAGCTTTCTTT. It encodes CASSYGVLNTEAFF. J is TRBJ1-1 and V is TRBV6-5; D is unresolved. Germline-derived CDR1 and CDR2 are MNHEY and SVGAGI. This CDR3 has 14 residues. Trimming took off 2 bases at V and 0 bases at J, with 7 bases between the two ends.

This chain links TRBV9 with TRBJ2-1, with D perhaps matching TRBD1 or TRBD2 (5 bases each). Trimming stripped 5 bases from V and 6 bases from J, with 18 bases between. The CDR3 contains 15 residues. The germline V gene has CDR1 SGDLS and CDR2 YYNGEE. The CDR3 here is CASSGLADGGNEQFF. In nucleotides, the CDR3 is TGTGCCAGCAGTGGGCTAGCCGATGGGGGCAATGAGCAGTTCTTC. Looking up the rest from reference TRBV9 and TRBJ2-1 gives the full variable domain: DSGVTQTPKHLITATGQRVTLRCSPRSGDLSVYWYQQSLDQGLQFLIQYYNGEERAKGNILERFSAQQFPDLHSELNLSSLELGDSALYFCASSGLADGGNEQFFGPGTRLTVL.

The rearrangement joins TRBV15 to TRBJ2-7, with 8 bases that match TRBD1. With V trimmed by 1 base and J by 5 bases, 4 bases remained unmatched. This CDR3 has 14 amino acids. Germline CDR1 and CDR2: LNHNV and YYDKDF (reference sequence). CDR3 nucleotide sequence: TGTGCCACCAGCAGAGGAGGGGACAGGCACGAGCAGTACTTC. It yields the protein CATSRGGDRHEQYF.

V and J are TRBV3-1 and TRBJ1-5, with a possible D match to TRBD1 (5 bases). The ends were cut back, 4 bases at V and 4 bases at J, with 14 bases in the middle. The germline CDR1 and CDR2 sequences are LGHDT and YNNKEL (reference sequence). The CDR3 length is 15 residues. In DNA, the CDR3 is TGTGCCAGCAGCCCGTTAGGTGGGGCGAATCAGCCCCAGCATTTT. Amino acids: CASSPLGGANQPQHF.

This clonotype was recorded once. This chain uses TRBV11-1 with TRBJ1-1; D is perhaps TRBD1 (6 bases). In germline, CDR1 is SGHAT, CDR2 FQDESV (reference sequence). The CDR3 sequence is 15 residues long. The germline V and J ends were trimmed by 0 bases and 1 base, with 9 bases remaining between them. The CDR3 loop reads CASSLALGQNTEAFF. The CDR3 DNA reads TGTGCCAGCAGCTTAGCCTTGGGACAGAACACTGAAGCTTTCTTT. Complete variable domain (other parts from reference TRBV11-1 and TRBJ1-1): EAEVAQSPRYKITEKSQAVAFWCDPISGHATLYWYRQILGQGPELLVQFQDESVVDDSQLPKDRFSAERLKGVDSTLKIQPAELGDSAMYLCASSLALGQNTEAFFGQGTRLTVV.

This chain links TRBV7-2 with TRBJ1-2; 8 positions match TRBD1. The CDR3 contains 13 residues. Trimming cost V 3 bases and J 6 bases; bases outside gene matches: 3. Germline CDR1 reads SGHTA; CDR2 reads FQGNSA. The CDR3 bases are TGTGCCAGCAGCTTGACAGGGGCGGATGGCTACACCTTC. Residues: CASSLTGADGYTF.

CDR3 DNA sequence: TGCAGTGCCACCATACGGACTAGTATCTACGAGCAGTACTTC. This sequence encodes CSATIRTSIYEQYF. V usage is TRBV20-1 and J usage is TRBJ2-5, with 7 bases that match TRBD2. The J call may be incorrect, as the DNA end agrees better with TRBJ2-7. Germline assignment: CDR1 DFQATT and CDR2 SNEGSKA (reference sequence). This CDR3 comprises 14 residues.

The table lists this clonotype with many counts. Germline is not matched at one junction end, which may reflect a read error. This chain links TRBV5-1 with TRBJ2-5; 11 positions agree with TRBD2. The V gene's germline CDR1 is SGHRS and CDR2 YFSETQ. The CDR3 consists of 15 residues. CDR3 residues: CASSLAGGLQETQYF. The CDR3 DNA reads as TGTGCCAGCAGTCTAGCGGGAGGTCTTCAAGAGACCCAGTACTTC. Full variable domain (outside the CDR3, taken from reference TRBV5-1 and TRBJ2-5): KAGVTQTPRYLIKTRGQQVTLSCSPISGHRSVSWYQQTPGQGLQFLFEYFSETQRNKGNFPGRFSGRQFSNSRSEMNVSTLELGDSALYLCASSLAGGLQETQYFGPGTRLLVL.

As regards this clonotype: The junction departs from the called germline gene at one end, perhaps through a read error. The chain carries TRBV5-1 and TRBJ2-5, with 9 nucleotides matching TRBD2. The length of the CDR3 is 15 residues. Germline loops: CDR1 SGHRS, CDR2 YFSETQ. Here the CDR3 reads CASSSVTSGQEAQYF. CDR3 DNA sequence: TGCGCCAGCAGCTCTGTGACTAGCGGACAAGAGGCCCAGTACTTC.